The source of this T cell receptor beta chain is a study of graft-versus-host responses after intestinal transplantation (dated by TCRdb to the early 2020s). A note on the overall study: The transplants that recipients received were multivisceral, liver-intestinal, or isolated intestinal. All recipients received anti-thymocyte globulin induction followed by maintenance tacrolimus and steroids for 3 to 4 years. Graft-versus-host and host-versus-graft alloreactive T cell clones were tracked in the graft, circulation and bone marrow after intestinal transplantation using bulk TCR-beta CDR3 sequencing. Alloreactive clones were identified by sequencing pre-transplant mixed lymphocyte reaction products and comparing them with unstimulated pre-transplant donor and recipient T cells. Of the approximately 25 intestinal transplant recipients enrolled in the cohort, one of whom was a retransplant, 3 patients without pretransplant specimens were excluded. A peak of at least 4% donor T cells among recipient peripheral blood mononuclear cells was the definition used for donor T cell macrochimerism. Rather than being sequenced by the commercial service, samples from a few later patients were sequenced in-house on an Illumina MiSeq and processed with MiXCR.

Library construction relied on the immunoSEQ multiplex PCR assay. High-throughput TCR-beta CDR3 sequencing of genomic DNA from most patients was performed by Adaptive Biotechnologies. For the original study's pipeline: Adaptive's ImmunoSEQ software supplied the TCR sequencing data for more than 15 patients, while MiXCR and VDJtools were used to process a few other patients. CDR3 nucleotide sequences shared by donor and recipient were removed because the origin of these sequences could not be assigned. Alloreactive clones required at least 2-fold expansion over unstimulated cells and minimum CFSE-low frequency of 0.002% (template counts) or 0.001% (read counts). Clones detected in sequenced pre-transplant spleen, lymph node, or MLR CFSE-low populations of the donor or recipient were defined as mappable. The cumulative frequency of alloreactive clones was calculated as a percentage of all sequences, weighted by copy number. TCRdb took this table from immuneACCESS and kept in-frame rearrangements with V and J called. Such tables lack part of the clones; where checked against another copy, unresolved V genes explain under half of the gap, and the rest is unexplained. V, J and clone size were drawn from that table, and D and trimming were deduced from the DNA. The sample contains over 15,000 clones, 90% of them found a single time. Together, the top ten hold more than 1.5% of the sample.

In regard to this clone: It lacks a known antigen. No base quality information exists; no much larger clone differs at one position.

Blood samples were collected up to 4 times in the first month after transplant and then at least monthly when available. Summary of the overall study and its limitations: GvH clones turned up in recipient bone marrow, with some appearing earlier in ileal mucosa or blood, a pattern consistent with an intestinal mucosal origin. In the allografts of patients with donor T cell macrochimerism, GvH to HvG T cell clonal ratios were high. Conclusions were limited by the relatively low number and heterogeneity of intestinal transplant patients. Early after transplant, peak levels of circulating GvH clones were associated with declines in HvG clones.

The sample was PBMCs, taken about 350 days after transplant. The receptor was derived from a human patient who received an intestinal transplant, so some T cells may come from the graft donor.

The DNA sequence is as follows: TGTGCCAGCTGTAGCCCCCCAGGGGGACGGGGTTCGTCGGCAGATACGCAGTATTTT. This is translated as CASCSPPGGRGSSADTQYF. The chain was built from TRBV11-2 and TRBJ2-3, with 7 bases in between that match TRBD1. From V the trimming removes 8 bases and from J it removes 4 bases, while the gene matches leave 24 bases of the junction unaccounted for. For CDR1 and CDR2, the germline V gene lists SGHAT and FQNNGV. Taken from cysteine to phenylalanine, the CDR3 has 19 residues. Kept here is only the CDR3 DNA, which spans 57 bases and is read in frame from base 1.